This T cell receptor beta chain was obtained from a study of blood T cells in healthy people across ages. Study findings and constraints: Fewer expanded clones and more diversity marked long-lived versus aged donors.

The CDR3 is 14 amino acids. The ends were cut back, 3 bases at V and 6 bases at J, with 12 bases in the middle. Germline V CDR1 and CDR2: SGHRS, YFSETQ. Combining a sample-barcoded 5' primer with a J-beta primer mix, a second PCR ran for about 7 to 12 cycles. TCRdb analysed the 5' RACE reads with MiXCR anew, one entry per CDR3 protein. Among 800,000 or so distinct CDR3 sequences, 25% were seen once, and the ten largest hold roughly 3.8%. Points on this clonotype: The antigen is undetermined.

This sample also appeared in a second study, on T cells of mothers and their children. That work states: Related mother-child pairs shared slightly more overlap than unrelated pairs, but the difference was non-significant. The authors identified no persistent microchimeric T cell clones.

The specimen sequenced was blood. The TCR originated in a boy younger than 18 in good health. This sequence joins TRBV5-1 and TRBJ2-2; no definite D call. The CDR3 sequence is CASSSAAGPGELFF. CDR3 nucleotides: TGCGCCAGCAGCTCGGCCGCCGGGCCCGGGGAGCTGTTTTTT.